This is a list of T cell receptor beta chains from one sample in a study of Ad26.COV2.S vaccination and SARS-CoV-2 variants. Repertoires were generated with immunoSEQ multiplex PCR, while TCRdb's copy carries only in-frame clones and drops some. The sample contains 150,000 to 200,000 clones, 87% of which appear only once. The specimen was peripheral blood, collected after recovery from COVID-19. These receptors were obtained from a human donor who had recovered from COVID-19. The CDR3 runs from the conserved cysteine through the conserved F or W. The D gene is left open where the match is weak. A row's size may be missing; if present it is once, few, many or a size class.

size	V	J	D	length	CDR3	DNA
NA	TRBV28	TRBJ2-2	NA	13	CASSSPGTGELFF	TGTGCCAGCAGTTCCCCGGGGACCGGGGAGCTGTTTTTT
few	TRBV5-1	TRBJ1-3	NA	14	CASSSEGNGNTIYF	TGCGCCAGCAGCTCAGAGGGAAATGGAAACACCATATATTTT
NA	TRBV7-9	TRBJ1-4	NA	17	CASSLGLSPPTNEKLFF	TGTGCCAGCAGCCTTGGGCTATCCCCCCCAACTAATGAAAAACTGTTTTTT
NA	TRBV7-2	TRBJ1-5	NA	17	CASSFPIDSFSNQPQHF	TGTGCCAGCAGCTTCCCTATTGACAGTTTTAGCAATCAGCCCCAGCATTTT
once	TRBV29-1	TRBJ2-1	NA	14	CSVEGGSSYNEQFF	TGCAGCGTTGAGGGGGGAAGTAGCTACAATGAGCAGTTCTTC
NA	TRBV29-1	TRBJ2-1	TRBD1	13	CSTLGGQGYEQFF	TGCAGCACCCTCGGGGGACAGGGATATGAGCAGTTCTTC
NA	TRBV5-1	TRBJ2-5	NA	14	CASSPGTHQETQYF	TGCGCCAGCAGCCCCGGGACTCACCAAGAGACCCAGTACTTC
NA	TRBV19	TRBJ1-5	NA	14	CASSIDHNNQPQHF	TGTGCCAGTAGTATAGACCACAACAATCAGCCCCAGCATTTT
NA	TRBV28	TRBJ2-5	NA	11	CASSLDETQYF	TGTGCCAGCAGTTTGGACGAGACCCAGTACTTC
NA	TRBV7-6	TRBJ2-3	TRBD2	16	CASSLVEGGPADTQYF	TGTGCCAGCAGCTTAGTGGAGGGAGGGCCAGCAGATACGCAGTATTTT
NA	TRBV9	TRBJ1-4	NA	17	CASSVRAGISTNEKLFF	TGTGCCAGCAGCGTTCGGGCAGGGATATCAACTAATGAAAAACTGTTTTTT
NA	TRBV6-1	TRBJ2-3	NA	14	CASSDRVALDTQYF	TGTGCCAGCAGTGATCGGGTAGCATTAGATACGCAGTATTTT
once	TRBV3-1/TRBV3-2	TRBJ1-3	NA	18	CASSPLQGWSTVRNTIYF	TGTGCCAGCAGCCCTCTACAGGGCTGGAGTACCGTGAGAAACACCATATATTTT
NA	TRBV7-8	TRBJ2-7	TRBD1	15	CASSFMAGTGYEQYF	TGTGCCAGCAGCTTTATGGCCGGGACAGGTTACGAGCAGTACTTC
NA	TRBV16	TRBJ1-1	TRBD1	14	CASSLDRGNTEAFF	TGTGCCAGCAGCCTTGACAGGGGAAACACTGAAGCTTTCTTT
NA	TRBV12-1	TRBJ2-1	NA	16	CASSSCLAGEMNEQFF	TGTGCCAGCAGCTCCTGCCTTGCGGGAGAGATGAATGAGCAGTTCTTC
few	TRBV5-4	TRBJ1-1	TRBD1	14	CASSRQQGEAEAFF	TGTGCCAGCAGCCGGCAGCAGGGGGAGGCTGAAGCTTTCTTT
NA	TRBV11-2	TRBJ2-7	TRBD2	17	CASSSLRGRPSSYEQYF	TGTGCCAGCAGCTCCCTCCGCGGGAGGCCGAGCTCCTACGAGCAGTACTTC
NA	TRBV9	TRBJ2-2	NA	14	CASSVDVNTGELFF	TGTGCCAGCAGCGTAGACGTTAACACCGGGGAGCTGTTTTTT
NA	TRBV5-6	TRBJ1-2	TRBD1	15	CASSPPGQISYGYTF	TGTGCCAGCAGCCCCCCGGGACAGATTTCCTATGGCTACACCTTC
NA	TRBV5-1	TRBJ2-7	NA	13	CASSLDYSDEQYF	TGCGCCAGCAGCTTGGACTACTCTGACGAGCAGTACTTC
NA	TRBV16	TRBJ2-1	TRBD2	15	CASSPTAGTYNEQFF	TGTGCCAGCAGCCCGACAGCGGGGACCTACAATGAGCAGTTCTTC
NA	TRBV7-6	TRBJ1-3	NA	14	CASSRPSSGNTIYF	TGTGCCAGCAGTCGGCCGAGCTCTGGAAACACCATATATTTT
NA	TRBV18	TRBJ1-1	TRBD1	16	CASSRAGGAGYTEAFF	TGTGCCAGCTCACGCGCAGGGGGGGCAGGATACACTGAAGCTTTCTTT
NA	TRBV5-1	TRBJ2-3	NA	12	CASSQDPDTQYF	TGCGCCAGCAGCCAGGACCCGGATACGCAGTATTTT
few	TRBV28	TRBJ1-1	TRBD1	17	CASSPPYRGGRGTEAFF	TGTGCCAGCAGTCCCCCCTACAGGGGAGGACGCGGCACTGAAGCTTTCTTT
NA	TRBV2	TRBJ1-1	NA	15	CASSETRRGNTEAFF	TGTGCCAGCAGTGAAACGAGACGGGGGAACACTGAAGCTTTCTTT
NA	TRBV5-1	TRBJ2-5	NA	17	CASSLGGVVGARRTQYF	TGCGCCAGCAGCTTGGGGGGCGTAGTGGGGGCGAGGAGGACCCAGTACTTC
once	TRBV18	TRBJ2-7	TRBD1	14	CASSPTTGLVEQYF	TGTGCCAGCTCACCCACGACAGGGCTAGTTGAGCAGTACTTC
NA	TRBV27	TRBJ2-2	TRBD1	18	CASSHLSSRGLVHRGAVF	TGTGCCAGCAGTCACCTTAGTTCGAGGGGGCTCGTACACCGGGGAGCTGTTTTT
NA	TRBV7-9	TRBJ2-3	TRBD2	15	CASSLVSGSTDTQYF	TGTGCCAGCAGCTTAGTTAGCGGGAGCACAGATACGCAGTATTTT
NA	TRBV19	TRBJ1-1	TRBD1	14	CASSMGQAGTEAFF	TGTGCCAGTAGTATGGGACAGGCGGGCACTGAAGCTTTCTTT
NA	TRBV19	TRBJ2-3	TRBD2	16	CASSHPSGRGTDTQYF	TGTGCCAGTAGTCACCCTAGCGGGAGAGGGACAGATACGCAGTATTTT
NA	TRBV2	TRBJ2-1	NA	14	CASSLLAAYNEQFF	TGTGCCAGCAGTCTACTAGCAGCCTACAATGAGCAGTTCTTC
once	TRBV28	TRBJ1-5	NA	14	CASSRKYSNQPQHF	TGTGCCAGCAGCAGGAAGTATAGCAATCAGCCCCAGCATTTT
NA	TRBV19	TRBJ1-3	NA	15	CASSPVRLTGNTIYF	TGTGCCAGTAGTCCCGTCCGGCTAACTGGAAACACCATATATTTT
NA	TRBV27	TRBJ1-6	NA	15	CASSTLVGFNSPLHF	TGTGCCAGCAGCACCCTAGTGGGGTTCAATTCACCCCTCCACTTT
NA	TRBV27	TRBJ1-6	NA	15	CASSFGYSYNSPLHF	TGTGCCAGCAGTTTCGGCTACTCCTATAATTCACCCCTCCACTTT
NA	TRBV9	TRBJ1-6	NA	16	CASSVQGSSYNSPLHF	TGTGCCAGCAGCGTTCAGGGTAGCTCCTATAATTCACCCCTCCACTTT
NA	TRBV5-1	TRBJ2-3	NA	13	CASRTTYTDPQYF	TGCGCCAGCAGGACCACTTACACCGACCCTCAATATTTT
once	TRBV28	TRBJ2-7	NA	13	CASRVGGQGEQYF	TGTGCCAGCCGCGTGGGCGGGCAGGGCGAGCAGTACTTC
NA	TRBV12-3/TRBV12-4	TRBJ1-2	NA	12	CASSLGLGGYTF	TGTGCCAGCAGTTTAGGGTTAGGCGGCTACACCTTC
NA	TRBV19	TRBJ1-3	NA	14	CATTEGRAGNTIYF	TGTGCCACTACGGAGGGGAGGGCTGGAAACACCATATATTTT
once	TRBV19	TRBJ2-5	NA	16	CASSELGGAIEETQYF	TGTGCCAGCAGCGAATTAGGGGGGGCGATCGAAGAGACCCAGTACTTC
few	TRBV5-5	TRBJ1-1	NA	14	CASSLSGGNTEAFF	TGTGCCAGCAGCTTGTCCGGGGGGAACACTGAAGCTTTCTTT
once	TRBV28	TRBJ2-5	NA	14	CASSAEGGRETQYF	TGTGCCAGCAGTGCCGAGGGGGGGCGGGAGACCCAGTACTTC
NA	TRBV7-6	TRBJ2-1	NA	13	CASSPNGAWEQFF	TGTGCCAGCAGCCCAAACGGGGCCTGGGAGCAGTTCTTC
NA	TRBV27	TRBJ1-1	NA	14	CASSLMQGTTEAFF	TGTGCCAGCAGCCTTATGCAAGGTACTACTGAAGCTTTCTTT
NA	TRBV3-1/TRBV3-2	TRBJ2-7	NA	12	CASSQDGRKQYF	TGTGCCAGCAGCCAAGATGGACGAAAGCAGTACTTC
NA	TRBV6-5	TRBJ1-3	NA	13	CASSSTVGNTIYF	TGTGCCAGCAGCTCGACAGTTGGAAACACCATATATTTT
NA	TRBV7-8	TRBJ2-1	TRBD2	16	CASSTLAGPVSNEQFF	TGTGCCAGCAGCACCCTAGCGGGGCCGGTGAGCAATGAGCAGTTCTTC
NA	TRBV12-5	TRBJ2-1	NA	16	CASGGAVGSSYNEQFF	TGTGCTAGTGGTGGGGCGGTGGGTAGCTCCTACAATGAGCAGTTCTTC
few	TRBV27	TRBJ1-2	NA	15	CASSLSSGIPYGYTF	TGTGCCAGCAGTTTATCCTCGGGGATTCCCTATGGCTACACCTTC
NA	TRBV9	TRBJ1-2	NA	14	CASIHGLNEYGYTF	TGTGCCAGCATCCACGGATTAAACGAGTATGGCTACACCTTC